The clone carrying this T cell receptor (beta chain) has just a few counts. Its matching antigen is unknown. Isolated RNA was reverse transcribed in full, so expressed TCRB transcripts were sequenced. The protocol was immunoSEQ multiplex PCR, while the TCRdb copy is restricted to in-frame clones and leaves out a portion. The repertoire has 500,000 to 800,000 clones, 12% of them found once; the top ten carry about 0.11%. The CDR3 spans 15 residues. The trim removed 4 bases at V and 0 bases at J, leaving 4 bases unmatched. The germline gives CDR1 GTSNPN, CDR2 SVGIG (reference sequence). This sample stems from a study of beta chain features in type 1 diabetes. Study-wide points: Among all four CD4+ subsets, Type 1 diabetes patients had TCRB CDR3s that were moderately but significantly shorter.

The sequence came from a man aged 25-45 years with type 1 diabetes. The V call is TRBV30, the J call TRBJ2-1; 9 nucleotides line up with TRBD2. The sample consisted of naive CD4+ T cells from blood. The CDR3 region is CAWTSGAISYNEQFF. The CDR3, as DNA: TGTGCCTGGACTAGCGGGGCAATCTCCTACAATGAGCAGTTCTTC.